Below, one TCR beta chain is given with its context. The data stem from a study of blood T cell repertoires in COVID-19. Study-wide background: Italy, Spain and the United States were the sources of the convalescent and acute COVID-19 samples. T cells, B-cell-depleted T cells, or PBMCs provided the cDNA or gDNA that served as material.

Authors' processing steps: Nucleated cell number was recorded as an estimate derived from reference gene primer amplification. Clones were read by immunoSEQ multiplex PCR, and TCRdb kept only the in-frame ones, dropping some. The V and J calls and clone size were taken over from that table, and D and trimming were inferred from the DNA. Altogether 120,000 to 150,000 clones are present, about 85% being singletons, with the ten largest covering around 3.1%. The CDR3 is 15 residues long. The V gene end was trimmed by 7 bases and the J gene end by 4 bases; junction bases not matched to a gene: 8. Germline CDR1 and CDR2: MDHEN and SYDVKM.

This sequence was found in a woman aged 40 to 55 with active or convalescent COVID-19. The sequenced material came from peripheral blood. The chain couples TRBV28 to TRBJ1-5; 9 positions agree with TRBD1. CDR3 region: CASIKQGARNQPQHF. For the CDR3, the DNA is TGTGCCAGCATTAAACAGGGGGCGCGGAATCAGCCCCAGCATTTT.